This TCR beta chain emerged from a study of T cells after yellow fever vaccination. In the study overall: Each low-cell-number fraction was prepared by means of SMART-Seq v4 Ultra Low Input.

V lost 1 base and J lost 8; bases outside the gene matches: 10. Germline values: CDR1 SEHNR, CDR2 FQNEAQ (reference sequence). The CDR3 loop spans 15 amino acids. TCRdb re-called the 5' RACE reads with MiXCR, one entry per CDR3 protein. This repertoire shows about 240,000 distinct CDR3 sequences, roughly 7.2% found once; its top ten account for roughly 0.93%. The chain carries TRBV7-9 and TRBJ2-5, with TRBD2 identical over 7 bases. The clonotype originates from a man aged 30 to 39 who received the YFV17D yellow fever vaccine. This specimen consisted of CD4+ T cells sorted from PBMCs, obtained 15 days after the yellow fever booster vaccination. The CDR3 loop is CASSLEGLPSDTQYF. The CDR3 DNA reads TGTGCCAGCAGCTTAGAGGGACTACCATCAGACACCCAGTACTTC.